The present TCR beta chain was sequenced within a study of CD4 T cells in relation to SARS-CoV-2 and coronaviruses. At the level of the study: PBMCs were cultured with antigen for roughly 9 days before TCR beta sequencing.

Findings and caveats of the study: No crossreactivity against non-spike viral proteins was tested here. Samples before the pandemic and after infection were not matched within any donor.

TCRdb's table, derived via immunoSEQ multiplex PCR, lists solely in-frame clones and lacks some. The data hold around 23,000 clones, with over 70% observed a single time. Remarks on this clone: Its target is not known.

J was trimmed by 5 bases and V by 5 bases; bases with no gene match: 4. The germline CDR1 and CDR2 sequences are SGHNT and YYREEE (reference sequence). The CDR3 spans 15 residues. Before the COVID-19 pandemic, during about 2011-2019, CD4+ T cells were taken from unexposed donors. The cells were cultured for 10 days before CD4+ T cells were isolated. Unexposed-donor CD4+ T cells were probed with SARS-CoV-2 S/N and four cold-coronavirus spikes, cells permitting. The source material was CD4+ T cells from PBMCs, cultured in vitro. The clonotype was recovered from a human donor in good health. This chain connects TRBV5-4 to TRBJ2-5, with 15 bases fitting TRBD2. CDR3: CASRFGLAGGETQYF. For the CDR3, the DNA is TGTGCCAGCAGGTTCGGACTAGCGGGAGGGGAGACCCAGTACTTC. Combining the CDR3 with reference TRBV5-4 and TRBJ2-5 gives the whole variable domain ETGVTQSPTHLIKTRGQQVTLRCSSQSGHNTVSWYQQALGQGPQFIFQYYREEENGRGNFPPRFSGLQFPNYSSELNVNALELDDSALYLCASRFGLAGGETQYFGPGTRLLVL.